Below are 20 T cell receptor beta chains sequenced from a single sample in a study of metastatic and nonmetastatic thyroid tumors (TCRdb year 2020). The library was produced with PCR. Sequenced on an Illumina HiSeq 4000. TCRdb cleaned the public reads at Q25 with fastp, built clones with MiXCR and kept in-frame beta chains. In all, the sample holds about 23,000 clones, and roughly 25% of those were seen once. The ten most abundant clones make up about 12% of the sample. No treatment had been received by any patient before thyroid surgery. Sequencing was done on a sample of tumor tissue. The source is a male donor with papillary thyroid cancer or a benign thyroid nodule (not recorded which). Some clones in this sample may be carry-over from other donors' samples.

This clone was observed many times. V usage is TRBV7-3 and J usage is TRBJ2-3, with D tentatively TRBD2 (5 bases). The V end lost 0 bases, the J end lost 5 bases, and 9 bases lay between the germline ends. This CDR3 is built from 14 residues. Germline lookup yields CDR1 SGHTA and CDR2 FQGTGA. This chain's CDR3 is CASSLTGVGDTQYF. For the CDR3, the DNA is TGTGCCAGCAGCTTAACGGGAGTAGGAGATACGCAGTATTTT.

In its sample, this clone was seen many times. V and J are TRBV19 and TRBJ2-2, with D perhaps TRBD1 or TRBD2 (5 bases each). Germline-derived CDR1 and CDR2 are LNHDA and SQIVND (reference sequence). V dropped 5 bases and J dropped 0 bases, with 25 bases sitting between them. CDR3 length: 20 residues. The CDR3 region is CASSWDRASYTKANTGELFF. CDR3 in DNA: TGTGCCAGTAGTTGGGACCGGGCCTCGTACACAAAAGCGAACACCGGGGAGCTGTTTTTT.

This clone was recorded once. This chain joins TRBV18 and TRBJ2-5, with D tentatively TRBD1 (5 bases). Per germline, CDR1 KGHSH and CDR2 LQKENI. With 0 bases removed from V and 4 bases from J, the gap between germline ends came to 12 bases. CDR3 length equals 15 residues. For the CDR3, the DNA is TGTGCCAGCTCACCACCATCAGGGAAGGGAGAGACCCAGTACTTC. It encodes CASSPPSGKGETQYF.

Worth noting for this clone: Since a much larger clone is just one base distant, this may be a read error. This sequence joins TRBV5-1 and TRBJ2-2; D tentatively fits TRBD1 or TRBD2 (5 bases each). V lost 2 bases, J lost 4 bases, and 12 bases lay in between. From germline, CDR1 is SGHRS and CDR2 YFSETQ. The CDR3 has 15 residues. Here the CDR3 DNA reads TGCGCCAGCAGCTTTACAGTGAGGGGCACCGGGGAGCTGTTTTTT. Its translation is CASSFTVRGTGELFF.

In this sample, this clone turned up many times. The chain couples TRBV6-2 or TRBV6-3 to TRBJ2-4; 9 positions agree with TRBD2. Germline values: CDR1 MNHEY, CDR2 SVGEGT. This CDR3 has 19 residues. V lost 6 bases to trimming and J lost 5 bases; unmatched junction nucleotides: 20. DNA for the CDR3: TGTGCCAGCAGCCCCCCTCGGTGGGTTGCGGGAGGGGGAGAAAACATTCAGTACTTC. Residues: CASSPPRWVAGGGENIQYF.

In its sample, this clone ranks as large. The V and J genes are TRBV6-1 and TRBJ1-2; no clear D. The V gene lost 8 bases and the J gene lost 9 bases, with 16 bases spanning the gap. The germline V gene encodes CDR1 MNHNS and CDR2 SASEGT. There are 12 residues in the CDR3. CDR3 residues: CASGSVVGSYTF. The CDR3 coding sequence is TGTGCCAGCGGATCCGTTGTGGGAAGCTACACCTTC.

In its sample, this clone was seen many times. The chain combines TRBV7-2 with TRBJ1-2; D remains unclear. This CDR3 is built from 15 residues. Germline V lookup: CDR1 SGHTA, CDR2 FQGNSA. Between the trimmed V and J ends, which lost 2 bases and 4 bases, there was a span of 14 bases. This CDR3 reads CASSLREGWIYGYTF. The CDR3 DNA reads TGTGCCAGCAGCTTAAGGGAAGGGTGGATCTATGGCTACACCTTC.

This clone was seen ten or more times. The J gene is TRBJ2-1, the V gene TRBV20-1; 10 nucleotides align to TRBD2. Unmatched junction bases numbered 12, after V lost 7 bases and J lost 9 bases. Germline-derived CDR1 and CDR2 are DFQATT and SNEGSKA (reference sequence). The CDR3 spans 14 residues. CDR3 coding DNA: TGCAGTGTTTGGGGACTAGCGTTAGGCGGTGAGCAGTTCTTC. Translated, it gives CSVWGLALGGEQFF.

This chain connects TRBV20-1 to TRBJ1-4, with D hard to call. Germline-derived CDR1 and CDR2 are DFQATT and SNEGSKA (reference sequence). Trimming shortened V by 5 bases and J by 7 bases, and 14 bases separated the two germline ends. This CDR3 has 13 residues. The CDR3 loop reads CSAGAGVGEKLFF. DNA for the CDR3: TGCAGTGCTGGAGCCGGTGTCGGTGAAAAACTGTTTTTT.

Note on this clone: Mismatch with germline at one junction end may stem from a read error. The V gene is TRBV28, the J gene TRBJ2-1, with D possibly called TRBD1 or TRBD2 (5 bases each). Germline-derived CDR1 and CDR2 are MDHEN and SYDVKM. The CDR3 is made up of 14 amino acids. In DNA form, the CDR3 reads TGTGCCAGCAGTTTACCTGGGACGAACAATGAGGAGTTCTTC. It translates to CASSLPGTNNEEFF.

The chain has TRBV2 and TRBJ2-1; 9 nucleotides align to TRBD2. The J segment lost 4 bases and the V segment lost 8 bases, leaving 6 bases of the junction unmatched. Germline V gene lookup returns CDR1 SNHLY and CDR2 FYNNEI. CDR3 size: 14 residues. CDR3 nucleotide sequence: TGTGCCAGCCAGCGGGGGGCCATGTACAATGAGCAGTTCTTC. It translates to CASQRGAMYNEQFF. The variable domain in full, with the rest retrieved from reference TRBV2 and TRBJ2-1, is EPEVTQTPSHQVTQMGQEVILRCVPISNHLYFYWYRQILGQKVEFLVSFYNNEISEKSEIFDDQFSVERPDGSNFTLKIRSTKLEDSAMYFCASQRGAMYNEQFFGPGTRLTVL.

This clone was detected many times. The chain carries TRBV20-1 and TRBJ1-5; D not resolved. V was clipped by 2 bases and J by 1 base, with 15 bases between them. The CDR3 has 16 residues. Germline V gene data show CDR1 as DFQATT and CDR2 as SNEGSKA (reference sequence). CDR3 DNA sequence: TGCAGTGCTAGAAAATACGGACGGCCGAGCAATCAGCCCCAGCATTTT. This sequence encodes CSARKYGRPSNQPQHF.

The chain is built from TRBV2 and TRBJ1-2, with 7 nucleotides matching TRBD1. V shed 6 bases, J shed 8 bases, and the junction held 9 bases outside the gene matches. This CDR3 is 13 amino acids long. The germline V gene has CDR1 SNHLY and CDR2 FYNNEI. The DNA for the CDR3 is TGTGCCAGCAGGATCGGACAGGAGGGAGGCTACACCTTC. This gives the protein CASRIGQEGGYTF.

There are many counts of this clone. The V call is TRBV11-2, the J call TRBJ2-7; tentatively, D is TRBD1 (6 bases). The CDR3 extends over 16 amino acids. V dropped 3 bases and J dropped 2 bases, with 17 bases sitting between them. Per germline, CDR1 SGHAT and CDR2 FQNNGV. This chain's CDR3 is CASSLMGKQGPYEQYF. The CDR3 DNA reads as TGTGCCAGCAGCTTGATGGGCAAACAGGGCCCCTACGAGCAGTACTTC.

The chain couples TRBV11-2 to TRBJ2-1; 8 nucleotides match TRBD1. This CDR3 has 16 residues. Losses at the gene ends were 1 base for V and 12 bases for J; bases not matched to a gene: 14. The germline gives CDR1 SGHAT, CDR2 FQNNGV. The CDR3 is CASSLVEQGAFYAQFF. The CDR3 DNA follows: TGTGCCAGCAGCTTAGTTGAGCAGGGGGCTTTTTATGCGCAGTTCTTC. Supplemented by reference TRBV11-2 and TRBJ2-1, the full variable domain reads EAGVAQSPRYKIIEKRQSVAFWCNPISGHATLYWYQQILGQGPKLLIQFQNNGVVDDSQLPKDRFSAERLKGVDSTLKIQPAKLEDSAVYLCASSLVEQGAFYAQFFGPGTRLTVL.

Of note for this clone: A read error may explain this, as a much larger clone is one base away. The rearrangement links TRBV3-1 to TRBJ2-1; TRBD1 aligns across 8 bases. The CDR3 consists of 17 residues. CDR1 is LGHDT, CDR2 YNNKEL, per germline (reference sequence). V lost 1 base to trimming and J lost 8 bases; unmatched junction nucleotides: 13. Here the CDR3 reads CASSQGYQGAGSYEQFF. CDR3 sequence (DNA): TGTGCCAGCAGCCAAGGGTATCAGGGGGCGGGATCCTATGAGCAGTTCTTC.

A word on this clone: The CDR3 ends on some other residue instead of the conserved phenylalanine or tryptophan, so this is likely a read error. The DNA is omitted, as the CDR3 cannot be located on it reliably, and the CDR3 follows TCRdb's listing. The chain recombines TRBV9 with TRBJ2-1; TRBD2 is the table's D call and was not checked against the DNA. The CDR3 length is 8 residues, termini included. Germline CDR1 reads SGDLS; CDR2 reads YYNGEE. The CDR3 reads CASSVGAG.

This sequence joins TRBV24-1 and TRBJ2-3; TRBD2 might be the D (6 bases). V was pared by 3 bases and J by 1 base, with 22 bases between. CDR3 length: 19 amino acids. CDR1 and CDR2 (germline): KGHDR, SFDVKD. The DNA of the CDR3 is TGTGCCACCAGTGATAAAGTAGCGGTATCTCGGGGTGGCACAGATACGCAGTATTTT. It translates to CATSDKVAVSRGGTDTQYF.

In regard to this clone: This may come from a read error, since a much larger clone is one base off. Other DNA sequences of this sample code for an identical CDR3. The genes are TRBV2 and TRBJ2-3, with 8 positions matching TRBD1. The CDR3 has 13 amino acids. Germline CDR1 and CDR2: SNHLY and FYNNEI. CDR3 residues: CANSDRATDTQYF. CDR3 sequence (DNA): TGTGCTAACTCGGACAGGGCCACAGATACGCAGTATTTT.

This clone was recorded at least ten times. The chain joins TRBV2 to TRBJ1-5; 8 nucleotides agree with TRBD1. This CDR3 comprises 15 residues. Per the germline V gene, CDR1 is SNHLY and CDR2 is FYNNEI. The V and J ends lost 5 bases and 0 bases, in that order; junction bases with no gene match: 3. The chain's CDR3 is CASSWGQDSNQPQHF. DNA for the CDR3: TGTGCCAGCAGTTGGGGACAGGATAGCAATCAGCCCCAGCATTTT.